These 2 T cell receptor beta chains originate from one sample sequenced in a study of blood T cell repertoires in COVID-19. This table comes from immunoSEQ multiplex PCR, and its TCRdb copy is limited to in-frame clones, with some not included. The data contain roughly 240,000 clones, 86% of them singletons. The specimen sequenced was peripheral blood. The source of these receptors is an elderly woman with COVID-19, enrolled during active disease.

The chain combines TRBV5-4 with TRBJ2-5; 9 bases map to TRBD1. V lost 5 bases, J lost 3 bases, and 8 bases stayed unmatched. Germline V gene lookup returns CDR1 SGHNT and CDR2 YYREEE (reference sequence). The CDR3 totals 15 residues. CDR3 in amino acids: CASRPGTGKEETQYF. The CDR3 nucleotides are TGTGCCAGCAGGCCCGGGACAGGGAAGGAAGAGACCCAGTACTTC.

Details on this clone: This sample includes further DNA sequences coding for the same CDR3. The chain is built from TRBV11-2 and TRBJ1-1; no reliable D call. Germline V lookup: CDR1 SGHAT, CDR2 FQNNGV. This CDR3 comprises 11 residues. V lost 5 bases, J lost 3 bases, and 4 bases lay in between. The CDR3 region has the DNA TGTGCCAGCAGCCTATACACTGAAGCTTTCTTT. It codes for CASSLYTEAFF.